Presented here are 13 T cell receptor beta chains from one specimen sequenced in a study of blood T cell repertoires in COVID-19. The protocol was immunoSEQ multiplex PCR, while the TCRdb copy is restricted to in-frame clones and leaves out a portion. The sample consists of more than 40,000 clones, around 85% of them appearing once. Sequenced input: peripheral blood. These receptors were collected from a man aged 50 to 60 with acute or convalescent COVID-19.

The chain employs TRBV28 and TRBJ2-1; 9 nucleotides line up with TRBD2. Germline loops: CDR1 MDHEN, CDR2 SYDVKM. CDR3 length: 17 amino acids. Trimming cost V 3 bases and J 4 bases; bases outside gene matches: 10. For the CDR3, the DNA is TGTGCCAGCAGTTTCTCGAGGGCGGGAGGGCCTTACAATGAGCAGTTCTTC. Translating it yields CASSFSRAGGPYNEQFF.

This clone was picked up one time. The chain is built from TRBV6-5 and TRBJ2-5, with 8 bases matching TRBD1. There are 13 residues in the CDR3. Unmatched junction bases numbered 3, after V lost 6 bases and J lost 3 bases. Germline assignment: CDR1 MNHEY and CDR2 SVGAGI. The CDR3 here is CASRPTGEETQYF. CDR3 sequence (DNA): TGTGCCAGCAGGCCGACAGGGGAAGAGACCCAGTACTTC.

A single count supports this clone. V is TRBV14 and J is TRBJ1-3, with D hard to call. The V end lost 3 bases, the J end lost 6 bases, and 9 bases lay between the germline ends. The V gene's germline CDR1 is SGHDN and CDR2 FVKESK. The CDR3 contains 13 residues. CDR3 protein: CASSHGVANTIYF. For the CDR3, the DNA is TGTGCCAGCAGCCACGGGGTAGCAAACACCATATATTTT. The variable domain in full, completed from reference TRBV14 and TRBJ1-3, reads EAGVTQFPSHSVIEKGQTVTLRCDPISGHDNLYWYRRVMGKEIKFLLHFVKESKQDESGMPNNRFLAERTGGTYSTLKVQPAELEDSGVYFCASSHGVANTIYFGEGSWLTVV.

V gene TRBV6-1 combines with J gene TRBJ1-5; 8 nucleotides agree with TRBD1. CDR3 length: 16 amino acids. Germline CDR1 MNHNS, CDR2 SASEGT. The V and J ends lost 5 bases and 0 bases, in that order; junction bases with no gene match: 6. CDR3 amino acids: CASSQDRGGSNQPQHF. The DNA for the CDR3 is TGTGCCAGCAGTCAAGACAGGGGTGGTAGCAATCAGCCCCAGCATTTT.

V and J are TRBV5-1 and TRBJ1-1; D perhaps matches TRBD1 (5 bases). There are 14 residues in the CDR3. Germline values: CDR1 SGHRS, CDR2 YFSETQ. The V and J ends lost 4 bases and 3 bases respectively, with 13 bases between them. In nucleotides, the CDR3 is TGCGCCAGCAGCCCCGCTTGGGGGGACACTGAAGCTTTCTTT. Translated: CASSPAWGDTEAFF.

CDR3 region: CASSQSNEQYF. The CDR3 bases are TGTGCCAGCAGCCAATCAAACGAGCAGTACTTC. The J gene is TRBJ2-7, the V gene TRBV14; no reliable D call. The CDR3 consists of 11 residues. The V and J ends lost 2 bases and 5 bases respectively, with 4 bases between them. Germline-derived CDR1 and CDR2 are SGHDN and FVKESK.

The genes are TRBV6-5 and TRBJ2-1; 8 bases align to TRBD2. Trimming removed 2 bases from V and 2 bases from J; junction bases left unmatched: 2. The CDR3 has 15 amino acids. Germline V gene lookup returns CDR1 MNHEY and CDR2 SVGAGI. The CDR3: CASSYGTRTYNEQFF. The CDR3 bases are TGTGCCAGCAGTTACGGGACTAGAACCTACAATGAGCAGTTCTTC.

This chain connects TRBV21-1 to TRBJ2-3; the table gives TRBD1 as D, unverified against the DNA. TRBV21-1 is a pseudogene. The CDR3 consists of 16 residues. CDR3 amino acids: CASSKPDRAITDTQYF. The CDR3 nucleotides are TGTGCCAGCAGCAAACCCGACAGGGCGATCACAGATACGCAGTATTTT.

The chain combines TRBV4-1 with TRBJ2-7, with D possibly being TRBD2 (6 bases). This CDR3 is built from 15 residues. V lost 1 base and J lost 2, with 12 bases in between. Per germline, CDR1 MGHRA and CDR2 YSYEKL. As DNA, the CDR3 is TGCGCCAGCAGCCAAGGTTGGGGGAGGACCTACGAGCAGTACTTC. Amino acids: CASSQGWGRTYEQYF.

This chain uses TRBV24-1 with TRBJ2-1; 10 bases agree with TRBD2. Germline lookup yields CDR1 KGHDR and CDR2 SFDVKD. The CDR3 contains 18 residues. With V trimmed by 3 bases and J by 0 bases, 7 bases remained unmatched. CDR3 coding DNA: TGTGCCACCAGTGATCCTTGGACTAGCGGTGACTCCTACAATGAGCAGTTCTTC. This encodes CATSDPWTSGDSYNEQFF.

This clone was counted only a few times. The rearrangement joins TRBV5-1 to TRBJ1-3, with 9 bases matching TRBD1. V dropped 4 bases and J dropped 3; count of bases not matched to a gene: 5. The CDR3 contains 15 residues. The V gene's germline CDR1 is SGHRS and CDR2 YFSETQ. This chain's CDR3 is CASSQRTGDGNTIYF. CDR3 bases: TGCGCCAGCAGCCAAAGGACAGGGGATGGAAACACCATATATTTT.

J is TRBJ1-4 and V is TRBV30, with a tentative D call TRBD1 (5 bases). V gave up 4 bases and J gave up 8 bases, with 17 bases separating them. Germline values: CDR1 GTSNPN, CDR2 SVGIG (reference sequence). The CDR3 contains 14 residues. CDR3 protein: CAWNPGGGVEKLFF. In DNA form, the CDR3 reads TGTGCCTGGAACCCCGGCGGGGGAGTAGAAAAACTGTTTTTT. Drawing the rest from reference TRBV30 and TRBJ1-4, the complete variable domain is SQTIHQWPATLVQPVGSPLSLECTVEGTSNPNLYWYRQAAGRGLQLLFYSVGIGQISSEVPQNLSASRPQDRQFILSSKKLLLSDSGFYLCAWNPGGGVEKLFFGSGTQLSVL.

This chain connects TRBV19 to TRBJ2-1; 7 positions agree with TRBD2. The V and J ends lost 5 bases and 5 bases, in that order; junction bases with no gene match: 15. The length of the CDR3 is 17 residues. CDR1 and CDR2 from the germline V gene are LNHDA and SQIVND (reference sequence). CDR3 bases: TGTGCCAGTAGTCCCCCGAGGGGAGCGGGAACACACAATGAGCAGTTCTTC. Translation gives CASSPPRGAGTHNEQFF.